These 6 T cell receptor beta chains came from one sample sequenced in a study of regulatory T cells in long-lasting Graves disease. Sample time point: persistent/refractory GD, antithyroid drugs over 5 years with positive TRAb. Construction of the TCR library relied on RNA isolated from PBMCs. Arm-PCR of CDR3 regions with iRepertoire HTBI primers generated TCR beta libraries. TCRdb reprocessed the multiplex PCR reads with MiXCR, giving one entry per CDR3 protein. Altogether about 460,000 distinct CDR3 sequences are present, 22% being singletons, with the ten largest covering around 12%. The sequences come from peripheral blood mononuclear cells (PBMCs), collected when the disease was refractory, from a patient treated with antithyroid drugs. These receptors originate from a female donor with Graves disease.

This clonotype occurred many times. The chain couples TRBV2 to TRBJ2-5; 9 nucleotides match TRBD2. CDR1 SNHLY and CDR2 FYNNEI come from the germline V gene. Trimming removed 3 bases from V and 1 base from J; junction bases left unmatched: 9. The CDR3 is 17 amino acids. CDR3 nucleotides: TGTGCCAGCAGTGATCTCGGACTTAGCGGGAGCCAAGAGACCCAGTACTTC. Its protein is CASSDLGLSGSQETQYF. Variable domain in full (rest from reference TRBV2 and TRBJ2-5): EPEVTQTPSHQVTQMGQEVILRCVPISNHLYFYWYRQILGQKVEFLVSFYNNEISEKSEIFDDQFSVERPDGSNFTLKIRSTKLEDSAMYFCASSDLGLSGSQETQYFGPGTRLLVL.

This clonotype was recorded at least ten times. The rearrangement links TRBV27 to TRBJ1-3, with a tentative D call TRBD1 (6 bases). Germline CDR1 is MNHEY and CDR2 is SMNVEV (reference sequence). This CDR3 has 14 residues. Trimming took 6 bases from V and 4 from J, leaving 13 bases between them. The CDR3: CASSLTGTGNTIYF. The CDR3 region has the DNA TGTGCCAGCAGCCTAACAGGGACAGGAAACACCATATATTTT.

In its sample, this clonotype was seen a few times. The rearrangement joins TRBV7-2 to TRBJ2-7, with D maybe TRBD2 (6 bases). The CDR3 has 15 residues. Trimming took 3 bases from V and 5 from J, leaving 17 bases between them. Germline-derived CDR1 and CDR2 are SGHTA and FQGNSA. The CDR3 here is CASSLRIVGTHEQYF. The CDR3 nucleotides are TGTGCCAGCAGCTTGAGAATTGTGGGGACTCACGAGCAGTACTTC. The variable domain in full, with the rest retrieved from reference TRBV7-2 and TRBJ2-7, is GAGVSQSPSNKVTEKGKDVELRCDPISGHTALYWYRQSLGQGLEFLIYFQGNSAPDKSGLPSDRFSAERTGGSVSTLTIQRTQQEDSAVYLCASSLRIVGTHEQYFGPGTRLTVT.

This clonotype appeared once. The chain couples TRBV9 to TRBJ2-7; D is ambiguous. Trimming cost V 0 bases and J 6 bases, with 10 bases left between them. Germline-derived CDR1 and CDR2 are SGDLS and YYNGEE. This CDR3 is 13 amino acids long. The CDR3 nucleotides read TGTGCCAGCAGCGTAGGGGCCACGAGCGAGCAGTACTTC. It translates to CASSVGATSEQYF.

J is TRBJ1-6 and V is TRBV27; D uncertain. Germline assignment: CDR1 MNHEY and CDR2 SMNVEV (reference sequence). This CDR3 spans 15 amino acids. V was clipped by 4 bases and J by 10 bases, with 17 bases between them. The DNA for the CDR3 is TGTGCCAGCAGTTACTCAGGCGACCAAAGATCACCCCTCCACTTT. Protein product: CASSYSGDQRSPLHF.

The chain has TRBV28 and TRBJ1-2, with a weak D call TRBD1 (6 bases). The CDR3 runs to 13 residues. CDR1 is MDHEN, CDR2 SYDVKM, per germline. With 6 bases removed from V and 8 bases from J, the gap between germline ends came to 16 bases. CDR3 protein: CASRIQGGDGYTF. CDR3 DNA sequence: TGTGCCAGCAGGATACAGGGAGGAGACGGCTACACCTTC.